This is a list of T cell receptor beta chains from one sample in a study of shared clonotypes between healthy human individuals. Clones were read by immunoSEQ multiplex PCR, and TCRdb kept only the in-frame ones, dropping some. Here the sample spans 1.6 million or so clones, approximately 98.5% being singletons. The specimen was naive CD4+ T cells sorted from blood. These TCRs come from a man younger than 45 in good health. Both conserved end residues are part of each CDR3. The D gene is left open where the match is weak. Where a row states a size, it is once, few, many or the class of an expanded clone; other rows omit it.

clone size	J gene	D gene	V gene	CDR3 DNA	CDR3 protein
once	TRBJ2-7	TRBD2	TRBV11-2	TGTGCCAGCAGCTTATATGGGACTAGCGGAATCTACGAGCAGTACTTC	CASSLYGTSGIYEQYF
.	TRBJ2-6	.	TRBV21-1	TGTGCCAGCAGCCGTCAGGGGGCGCACGGGGCCAACGTCCTGACTTTC	CASSRQGAHGANVLTF
few	TRBJ2-7	TRBD1	TRBV5-1	TGCGCCAGCAGCGCGGGACAGGGGGCCTACGAGCAGTACTTC	CASSAGQGAYEQYF
.	TRBJ2-7	.	TRBV5-4	TGTGCCAGCAGCTTGGCCAAAGCGGCGAAACACGAGCAGTACTTC	CASSLAKAAKHEQYF
.	TRBJ2-2	TRBD1	TRBV5-4	TGTGCCAGCAGCTTGGGCGGGCAGGGGGCGATGGTCGGGGAGCTGTTTTTT	CASSLGGQGAMVGELFF
.	TRBJ2-2	TRBD2	TRBV7-8	TGTGCCAGCAGCTTATTACCTAGCGGGAACACGAACACCGGGGAGCTGTTTTTT	CASSLLPSGNTNTGELFF
once	TRBJ2-5	.	TRBV2	TGTGCCAGCGGCAGGGACCCAACTCTAGAGACCCAGTACTTC	CASGRDPTLETQYF
.	TRBJ2-5	.	TRBV29-1	TGCAGCGTTCCTTCCGGGCGGACCCAAGAGACCCAGTACTTC	CSVPSGRTQETQYF
.	TRBJ1-2	.	TRBV4-3	TGCGCCAGCAGCCAAGATGCGCGGGGGCAGGTCTATGGCTACACCTTC	CASSQDARGQVYGYTF
.	TRBJ2-5	.	TRBV11-2	TGTGCCAGCAGCTTGAGCGCGCAGGCGGCAGGGACCCAGTACTTC	CASSLSAQAAGTQYF
.	TRBJ2-7	TRBD1	TRBV7-2	TGTGCCAGCAGCCGGGACAGGGGAACCTACGAGCAGTACTTC	CASSRDRGTYEQYF
.	TRBJ2-1	TRBD2	TRBV15	TGTGCCACCAGCAGTGTTAGCGGGAGGCTAGGTGAGCAGTTCTTC	CATSSVSGRLGEQFF
.	TRBJ2-7	TRBD1	TRBV5-6	TGTGCCAGCAGCGGGACAGGGAGCTCCTACGAGCAGTACTTC	CASSGTGSSYEQYF
.	TRBJ2-7	TRBD2	TRBV19	TGTGCCAGTAGTATATCTAGCGGGATATTCTACGAGCAGTACTTC	CASSISSGIFYEQYF
.	TRBJ2-7	TRBD2	TRBV5-1	TGCGCCAGCAGCCCGGGGGGACTAGCGGGAGTTTACGAGCAGTACTTC	CASSPGGLAGVYEQYF
.	TRBJ2-3	.	TRBV25-1	TGTGCCAGCAGCGGGGAATGGGCAGATACGCAGTATTTT	CASSGEWADTQYF
.	TRBJ2-5	TRBD1	TRBV7-3	TGTGCCAGCAGCCGCTGGACAGGAGAGACCCAGTACTTC	CASSRWTGETQYF
.	TRBJ2-3	.	TRBV4-1	TGCGCCAGCAGCCAAGATAGAACGGCCACAGGGGATACGCAGTATTTT	CASSQDRTATGDTQYF
once	TRBJ2-1	.	TRBV7-9	TGTGCCAGCAGCTTAATAGTCTACAATGAGCAGTTCTTC	CASSLIVYNEQFF
.	TRBJ2-2	TRBD2	TRBV9	TGTGCCAGCAGCGTTTCTATTCCTTCATGGTCGGGAGGAAACACCGGGGAGCTGTTTTTT	CASSVSIPSWSGGNTGELFF
.	TRBJ1-5	.	TRBV7-8	TGTGCCAGCAGCTTAGTACAGGGCATTGGGCAGCCCCAGCATTTT	CASSLVQGIGQPQHF
.	TRBJ2-5	TRBD2	TRBV30	TGTGCCTGGAGCCTAGCGGGGGTCCGAGAGACCCAGTACTTC	CAWSLAGVRETQYF
.	TRBJ2-7	.	TRBV28	TGTGCCAGCAGTTTCGGATTTTTAAGCTCCTACGAGCAGTACTTC	CASSFGFLSSYEQYF
.	TRBJ2-7	.	TRBV11-2	TGTGCCAGCAGCCCCCGGACCCTTAGCTCCTACGAGCAGTACTTC	CASSPRTLSSYEQYF
.	TRBJ2-7	.	TRBV28	TGTGCCAGCAGTTTATCATTGGGGCGCGACGAGCAGTACTTC	CASSLSLGRDEQYF
.	TRBJ2-3	.	TRBV11-2	TGTGCCAGCAGCTTCATTAGTGCCGATACGCAGTATTTT	CASSFISADTQYF
.	TRBJ1-1	.	TRBV30	TGTGCCTGGAGTGTACTCACGAACACTGAAGCTTTCTTT	CAWSVLTNTEAFF
.	TRBJ2-1	TRBD2	TRBV4-3	TGCGCCAGCAGCCCCAAGATTGGGACTAGCCGGAATGAGCAGTTCTTC	CASSPKIGTSRNEQFF
.	TRBJ2-1	.	TRBV18	TGTGCCAGCTCACCACCGGGCGGGGGCCATGAGCAGTTCTTC	CASSPPGGGHEQFF
.	TRBJ2-3	.	TRBV29-1	TGCAGCGTTGAAGAGGGGCTATACACAGATACGCAGTATTTT	CSVEEGLYTDTQYF
.	TRBJ2-2	.	TRBV6-1	TGTGCCAGCAGTGTCTTGGGACACACCACCGGGGAGCTGTTTTTT	CASSVLGHTTGELFF
.	TRBJ1-5	.	TRBV28	TGTGCCAGCAGCCTACCACGACAGGCACAAAATCAGCCCCAGCATTTT	CASSLPRQAQNQPQHF
.	TRBJ2-4	.	TRBV19	TGTGCCAGTAGTATAGGTCAGGTAGCCAAAAACATTCAGTACTTC	CASSIGQVAKNIQYF
.	TRBJ2-3	.	TRBV18	TGTGCCAGCTCACAGGGCAGGACAGATACGCAGTATTTT	CASSQGRTDTQYF
.	TRBJ1-1	TRBD1	TRBV5-1	TGCGCCAGCAGCTTAGCAGAGACAGGGGGCACTGAAGCTTTCTTT	CASSLAETGGTEAFF
.	TRBJ2-5	.	TRBV29-1	TGCAGCGTCGGGAGTCCGCAAGAGACCCAGTACTTC	CSVGSPQETQYF
.	TRBJ1-3	.	TRBV6-5	TGTGCCAGCAGTTACGGCTGGAGCTCTGGAAACACCATATATTTT	CASSYGWSSGNTIYF
.	TRBJ2-1	.	TRBV27	TGTGCCAGCAGTTTTAGAAAGACCTTAGCGGACTACAATGAGCAGTTCTTC	CASSFRKTLADYNEQFF
.	TRBJ2-3	TRBD1	TRBV5-1	TGCGCCAGCAGCCGTACAGGGGTGGGGACAGATACGCAGTATTTT	CASSRTGVGTDTQYF
.	TRBJ1-1	.	TRBV18	TGTGCCAGCCAGACGAAGCTGGGAGCGGCAGGGACTGAAGCTTTCTTT	CASQTKLGAAGTEAFF
.	TRBJ2-7	.	TRBV28	TGTGCCAGCAGTTTACCGAGCTTGGAGCAGTACTTC	CASSLPSLEQYF
.	TRBJ2-7	TRBD1	TRBV5-4	TGTGCCAGCAGCTCCAAAGGGGACAGGGAGCGAACCTTC	CASSSKGDRERTF
.	TRBJ2-5	.	TRBV20-1	TGCAGTGCTAGTCCTCTGGAGACCCAGTACTTC	CSASPLETQYF
.	TRBJ1-5	.	TRBV15	TGTGCCACCAGCAGAGCACTCGATCAGCCCCAGCATTTT	CATSRALDQPQHF
.	TRBJ2-2	.	TRBV27	TGTGCCAGCAGTCCCCGATTTCCTACGTATAGCGCCGGGGAGCTGTTTTTT	CASSPRFPTYSAGELFF
.	TRBJ1-1	.	TRBV29-1	TGCAGCGTTGGGTCGGTACTGAACACTGAAGCTTTCTTT	CSVGSVLNTEAFF
.	TRBJ1-2	TRBD1	TRBV28	TGTGCCAGCAGTCCACAAAGGGGGCACTATGGCTACACCTTC	CASSPQRGHYGYTF
.	TRBJ1-5	.	TRBV20-1	TGCAGTGCTGGACAGCTGGGTCCCCAGCATTTT	CSAGQLGPQHF
.	TRBJ2-1	TRBD2	TRBV7-3	TGTGCCAGCAGCCGACTAGCGGGAGGTATAAATGAGCAGTTCTTC	CASSRLAGGINEQFF
.	TRBJ2-1	.	TRBV7-8	TGTGCCAGCAGCTTAGCTAGAATCGGACTCAGGGATGAGCAGTTCTTC	CASSLARIGLRDEQFF
.	TRBJ2-5	TRBD1	TRBV5-1	TGCGCCAGCAGCCTCGGGACAGGGGAGACCCAGTACTTC	CASSLGTGETQYF
.	TRBJ2-1	.	TRBV9	TGTGCCAGCAGCTCAGACCCTTACAATGAGCAGTTCTTC	CASSSDPYNEQFF
.	TRBJ2-7	.	TRBV7-8	TGTGCCAGCAGCTTAAGCAGGGTCCCCCTCGAGCAGTACTTC	CASSLSRVPLEQYF
.	TRBJ2-1	TRBD1	TRBV29-1	TGCAGCGTGACTGTCCTAACAGGGGGCAATGAGCAGTTCTTC	CSVTVLTGGNEQFF
.	TRBJ2-4	TRBD2	TRBV29-1	TGCAGCGTAACTACACTAGCGGGAGAATCCAAAAACATTCAGTACTTC	CSVTTLAGESKNIQYF
.	TRBJ2-5	.	TRBV18	TGTGCCAGCTCACCACCGGCTAGCTTCGAGACCCAGTACTTC	CASSPPASFETQYF
.	TRBJ1-2	TRBD1	TRBV7-3	TGTGCCAGCAGCTTGGGACAGGACCGGATTAGTTTCACCTTC	CASSLGQDRISFTF
.	TRBJ2-1	.	TRBV5-6	TGTGCCAGCAGCCCAGAACCATACCCTGGGTCTCTAAATGAGCAGTTCTTC	CASSPEPYPGSLNEQFF